Sequencing of this T cell receptor (beta chain) was carried out in a study of T cell repertoires in cytomegalovirus infection. Study outcomes and limitations: Cumulative public TCR beta family frequency identified CMV carriers with the relevant HLA.

TCRdb itself ran the reads through MiXCR, one entry per CDR3 protein. This sample carries approximately 300,000 distinct CDR3 sequences, 20% to 30% of them seen once, and the ten largest clones take less than 15%. With respect to this clonotype: Its antigen is undetermined.

This TCR was recovered from a human donor in good health (CMV status not recorded). Some clones in this sample may be carry-over from other donors' samples. The sample in question was cultured PBMCs, obtained from culture after CMV antigen stimulation.

The CDR3 region is CASSTLLAGGGYEQYF. The CDR3 DNA follows: TGTGCCAGTAGTACCCTCCTAGCGGGAGGAGGGTACGAGCAGTACTTC. This chain uses TRBV19 with TRBJ2-7; TRBD2 matches 11 bases. The CDR3 runs to 16 residues. CDR1 and CDR2 (germline): LNHDA, SQIVND (reference sequence). Trimming removed 4 bases from V and 4 bases from J; junction bases left unmatched: 9.